These T cell receptor beta chains were read from a single sample in a study of T-cell reconstitution after alpha-beta-depleted transplantation in children. TCRdb processed the PCR reads anew with MiXCR; each CDR3 protein has one entry. Among a few hundred thousand distinct CDR3 sequences listed, about 14% were seen once. The sequencing here drew on PBMCs, taken from the stem cell graft. Source of these receptors: a human donor who donated a stem cell graft to a child with Fanconi anemia. Both conserved end residues are part of each CDR3. Each record gives: J gene, clone size, V gene, CDR3 protein. For some rows the clone size is stated as once, few or many, or as a class when expanded; others skip it.

j_call: TRBJ2-3
clone_size: many
v_call: TRBV7-2
cdr3_aa: CASSSQQGVTDTQYF

j_call: TRBJ2-2
clone_size: .
v_call: TRBV5-1
cdr3_aa: CASSSTVTGELFF

j_call: TRBJ2-2
clone_size: .
v_call: TRBV9
cdr3_aa: CASSPRVLGSTGELFF

j_call: TRBJ2-3
clone_size: .
v_call: TRBV10-3
cdr3_aa: CAIGTSGSDTQYF

j_call: TRBJ2-7
clone_size: few
v_call: TRBV6-2/TRBV6-3
cdr3_aa: CASSYGWGYEQYF

j_call: TRBJ2-3
clone_size: many
v_call: TRBV5-1
cdr3_aa: CASSPRIGDTQYF

j_call: TRBJ1-4
clone_size: .
v_call: TRBV10-3
cdr3_aa: CAISDDQGPEKLFF

j_call: TRBJ2-1
clone_size: .
v_call: TRBV20-1
cdr3_aa: CSARVIAGGLDNEQFF

j_call: TRBJ1-1
clone_size: few
v_call: TRBV2
cdr3_aa: CASSVRSLNTEAFF

j_call: TRBJ2-1
clone_size: few
v_call: TRBV5-1
cdr3_aa: CASSGNARGLRYNEQFF

j_call: TRBJ1-1
clone_size: many
v_call: TRBV3-1
cdr3_aa: CASSPGGGAGTEAFF

j_call: TRBJ2-7
clone_size: few
v_call: TRBV5-1
cdr3_aa: CASSLEVSYNSYEQYF

j_call: TRBJ2-3
clone_size: few
v_call: TRBV5-1
cdr3_aa: CASRSLAGVNTQYF

j_call: TRBJ1-1
clone_size: many
v_call: TRBV7-6
cdr3_aa: CASSHPGDNTEAFF

j_call: TRBJ2-2
clone_size: few
v_call: TRBV7-6
cdr3_aa: CASSRSVSGLQNTGELFF

j_call: TRBJ2-1
clone_size: .
v_call: TRBV7-9
cdr3_aa: CASSLGTSQGSYNEQFF

j_call: TRBJ2-5
clone_size: .
v_call: TRBV15
cdr3_aa: CATSRDLAGAGETQYF

j_call: TRBJ1-1
clone_size: many
v_call: TRBV12-3/TRBV12-4
cdr3_aa: CASSPRGREAFF

j_call: TRBJ2-5
clone_size: .
v_call: TRBV28
cdr3_aa: CASSRPGGLQETQYF

j_call: TRBJ2-1
clone_size: many
v_call: TRBV28
cdr3_aa: CASSETATYNEQFF

j_call: TRBJ2-3
clone_size: .
v_call: TRBV10-3
cdr3_aa: CAISDQVSRGTQYF

j_call: TRBJ2-1
clone_size: .
v_call: TRBV5-1
cdr3_aa: CASSLADRDYNEQFF

j_call: TRBJ2-2
clone_size: few
v_call: TRBV6-2/TRBV6-3
cdr3_aa: CASTRENTGELFF

j_call: TRBJ2-7
clone_size: many
v_call: TRBV7-3
cdr3_aa: CATPPGTPYEQYF

j_call: TRBJ1-2
clone_size: .
v_call: TRBV4-3
cdr3_aa: CASSQDLWVGSKNGYTF

j_call: TRBJ2-1
clone_size: few
v_call: TRBV5-1
cdr3_aa: CASSLREGAYNEQFF

j_call: TRBJ2-1
clone_size: .
v_call: TRBV11-2
cdr3_aa: CASSLDGERNEQFF

j_call: TRBJ1-5
clone_size: .
v_call: TRBV28
cdr3_aa: CASSPLGQISNQPQHF

j_call: TRBJ2-7
clone_size: few
v_call: TRBV7-8
cdr3_aa: CASSLGTASYEQYF

j_call: TRBJ2-1
clone_size: many
v_call: TRBV12-3/TRBV12-4
cdr3_aa: CASILRGLNEQFF

j_call: TRBJ2-7
clone_size: many
v_call: TRBV20-1
cdr3_aa: CSARVGGFYEQYF

j_call: TRBJ2-3
clone_size: many
v_call: TRBV6-1
cdr3_aa: CAIKLEESTDTQYF

j_call: TRBJ2-3
clone_size: few
v_call: TRBV5-1
cdr3_aa: CASSLDGGVNTDTQYF

j_call: TRBJ1-1
clone_size: .
v_call: TRBV9
cdr3_aa: CASSARDSTEAFF

j_call: TRBJ2-1
clone_size: many
v_call: TRBV12-3/TRBV12-4
cdr3_aa: CASSRPGGTYNEQFF

j_call: TRBJ1-1
clone_size: few
v_call: TRBV20-1
cdr3_aa: CSATLRVGEAFF

j_call: TRBJ2-3
clone_size: .
v_call: TRBV5-1
cdr3_aa: CASSQALPGQGPDTQYF

j_call: TRBJ1-1
clone_size: .
v_call: TRBV27
cdr3_aa: CASKVNGRSEAFF

j_call: TRBJ2-1
clone_size: .
v_call: TRBV7-8
cdr3_aa: CASSSYTTGNEQFF

j_call: TRBJ2-2
clone_size: .
v_call: TRBV7-2
cdr3_aa: CASSLVGTADTGELFF

j_call: TRBJ1-6
clone_size: few
v_call: TRBV2
cdr3_aa: CASRAPEYNSPLHF

j_call: TRBJ2-1
clone_size: few
v_call: TRBV19
cdr3_aa: CASSPGQGPYNEQFF

j_call: TRBJ2-2
clone_size: few
v_call: TRBV2
cdr3_aa: CASSTEGGEFTGELFF

j_call: TRBJ2-3
clone_size: few
v_call: TRBV2
cdr3_aa: CASSRTGQGRFTDTQYF

j_call: TRBJ2-3
clone_size: .
v_call: TRBV2
cdr3_aa: CASSAVAGVDWADTQYF

j_call: TRBJ2-1
clone_size: .
v_call: TRBV20-1
cdr3_aa: CSASQPRIRDRVINEQFF

j_call: TRBJ1-2
clone_size: few
v_call: TRBV6-5
cdr3_aa: CASNQEGVPRGYGYTF

j_call: TRBJ2-3
clone_size: many
v_call: TRBV7-9
cdr3_aa: CASSFRASDTQYF